One and the same sample provided the 23 T cell receptor beta chains below, sequenced in a study of a mutant IDH1 vaccine in newly diagnosed glioma. The method was immunoSEQ multiplex PCR; TCRdb's version includes in-frame clones alone and lacks a portion of them. The data contain some 40,000 clones, 75% of them singletons. Antigens for these TCRs are unknown. Noted time point: week 47, end of study. Every single dose of the vaccine, 300 ug of mutant IDH1 20-mer peptide, came with topical imiquimod. The sequencing used PBMCs, collected from a glioma patient whose treatment included an IDH1 peptide vaccine. All receptors come from a man aged 40-49 years with glioma.

This clone was picked up one time. The rearrangement uses TRBV27 and TRBJ2-1; D gene unclear. V shed 3 bases and J shed 6 bases, with 24 bases lying between them. Germline V gives CDR1 MNHEY, CDR2 SMNVEV (reference sequence). The CDR3 totals 18 residues. CDR3 residues: CASSLPPLGSTLSNEQFF. CDR3 coding DNA: TGTGCCAGCAGTTTGCCCCCTCTAGGCTCTACCCTATCCAATGAGCAGTTCTTC.

V gene TRBV18 combines with J gene TRBJ1-2; 7 nucleotides agree with TRBD1. V lost 1 base and J lost 1; bases outside the gene matches: 0. The CDR3 covers 14 residues. The germline CDR1 and CDR2 sequences are KGHSH and LQKENI. The CDR3 nucleotides read TGTGCCAGCTCACCACGACAGGGTAACTATGGCTACACCTTC. The encoded protein is CASSPRQGNYGYTF.

The gene calls are TRBV5-1 and TRBJ2-7, with 8 bases lining up with TRBD2. CDR3 length: 16 residues. With V trimmed by 0 bases and J by 3 bases, 8 bases remained unmatched. CDR1 is SGHRS and CDR2 is YFSETQ in the germline V gene. CDR3 in DNA: TGCGCCAGCAGCTTGGTGCTAGCGGGCTTGGGCTACGAGCAGTACTTC. Its protein product is CASSLVLAGLGYEQYF.

This clone was seen once. The chain employs TRBV5-4 and TRBJ2-3; D gene uncertain. The germline CDR1 and CDR2 sequences are SGHNT and YYREEE (reference sequence). V was shortened by 1 base and J by 4 bases, with 4 bases between the two germline ends. The CDR3 runs to 12 residues. The CDR3 DNA reads as TGTGCCAGCAGCTTGATCCCAGATACGCAGTATTTT. Its protein is CASSLIPDTQYF.

This clone appeared a few times. The chain couples TRBV5-4 to TRBJ2-1, with 7 bases identical to TRBD1. The ends lost 0 bases at V and 7 bases at J; junction bases unmatched: 7. Germline CDR1 and CDR2: SGHNT and YYREEE (reference sequence). The CDR3 totals 15 residues. The CDR3 coding sequence is TGTGCCAGCAGCTTGGCCAGGGGGTCGGGGAATGAGCAGTTCTTC. Protein product: CASSLARGSGNEQFF. The variable domain in full, completed from reference TRBV5-4 and TRBJ2-1, reads ETGVTQSPTHLIKTRGQQVTLRCSSQSGHNTVSWYQQALGQGPQFIFQYYREEENGRGNFPPRFSGLQFPNYSSELNVNALELDDSALYLCASSLARGSGNEQFFGPGTRLTVL.

The V gene is TRBV10-2, the J gene TRBJ2-1; a weak D match, TRBD2 (5 bases). V lost 0 bases to trimming and J lost 3 bases, with 15 bases between them. Germline lookup yields CDR1 WSHSY and CDR2 SAAADI. This CDR3 region has 17 residues. This chain's CDR3 is CASSESGSASGYNEQFF. In DNA, the CDR3 is TGCGCCAGCAGTGAGTCGGGCTCAGCAAGCGGCTACAATGAGCAGTTCTTC.

This rearrangement joins TRBV7-2 to TRBJ2-3; D perhaps matches TRBD2 (6 bases). The CDR3 is 16 amino acids. Germline V gene data show CDR1 as SGHTA and CDR2 as FQGNSA. Trimming stripped 1 base from V and 3 bases from J, with 14 bases between. As DNA, the CDR3 is TGTGCCAGCAGCTTAGAGGGGCGGGGCGGGACAGATACGCAGTATTTT. Translating it yields CASSLEGRGGTDTQYF.

The J gene is TRBJ1-4, the V gene TRBV25-1, with D uncertain. The V gene lost 4 bases and the J gene lost 5 bases, with 14 bases spanning the gap. The CDR3 has 15 amino acids. CDR1 and CDR2 (germline): MGHDK, SYGVNS. As DNA, the CDR3 is TGTGCCAGCAGTGGTGGCACAGCCGAAAATGAAAAACTGTTTTTT. Translation gives CASSGGTAENEKLFF.

The CDR3 coding sequence is TGTGCCAGTAGTAGATCTGAGAACACTGAAGCTTTCTTT. Residues: CASSRSENTEAFF. J is TRBJ1-1 and V is TRBV19; D unclear. V was trimmed by 4 bases and J by 1 base, leaving 7 bases between them. The germline CDR1 and CDR2 sequences are LNHDA and SQIVND (reference sequence). The CDR3 has 13 amino acids.

The chain joins TRBV7-9 to TRBJ1-1, with D uncertain. Germline V gene lookup returns CDR1 SEHNR and CDR2 FQNEAQ (reference sequence). Trimming took 2 bases from V and 5 from J, leaving 12 bases between them. The CDR3 length is 14 residues. CDR3 amino acids: CASSLSGAGTEAFF. In DNA form, the CDR3 reads TGTGCCAGCAGCTTATCCGGTGCTGGGACTGAAGCTTTCTTT. The whole variable domain, filled in from reference TRBV7-9 and TRBJ1-1, reads DTGVSQNPRHKITKRGQNVTFRCDPISEHNRLYWYRQTLGQGPEFLTYFQNEAQLEKSRLLSDRFSAERPKGSFSTLEIQRTEQGDSAMYLCASSLSGAGTEAFFGQGTRLTVV.

The J gene is TRBJ2-7, the V gene TRBV4-2; TRBD2 is a possible D gene (6 bases). Germline-derived CDR1 and CDR2 are LGHNA and YNFKEQ. The CDR3 spans 18 residues. V shed 0 bases and J shed 4 bases, with 22 bases lying between them. In DNA, the CDR3 is TGTGCCAGCAGCCAAGATGGTCCCGTCGGGGGAAAGGGTTACGAGCAGTACTTC. Its translation: CASSQDGPVGGKGYEQYF.

This chain links TRBV11-3 with TRBJ1-1, with 9 positions matching TRBD1. V lost 4 bases and J lost 0; bases outside the gene matches: 6. Germline V CDR1 and CDR2: SGHNT, YENEEA. The CDR3 loop spans 16 amino acids. The CDR3: CASSSQGQGLNTEAFF. In nucleotides, the CDR3 is TGTGCCAGCAGCTCCCAGGGACAGGGCTTGAACACTGAAGCTTTCTTT.

This clone was observed a handful of times. The J gene is TRBJ1-2, the V gene TRBV19; D unclear. V was trimmed by 6 bases and J by 4 bases, leaving 12 bases between them. Germline V CDR1 and CDR2: LNHDA, SQIVND (reference sequence). The CDR3 totals 13 residues. CDR3 sequence (DNA): TGTGCCAGTAGCCGGGGTGCTATCTATGGCTACACCTTC. It yields the protein CASSRGAIYGYTF.

The gene calls are TRBV7-9 and TRBJ1-4; 7 bases agree with TRBD1. The V gene end was trimmed by 8 bases and the J gene end by 12 bases; junction bases not matched to a gene: 21. This CDR3 has 16 residues. CDR1 and CDR2 from the germline V gene are SEHNR and FQNEAQ (reference sequence). For the CDR3, the DNA is TGTGCCAGCTGCCACTACAGGGGAAAGAATGAAAAAGAACTGTTTTTT. It yields the protein CASCHYRGKNEKELFF.

This rearrangement joins TRBV11-3 to TRBJ1-2; unclear D gene. The CDR3 has 15 residues. With 1 base removed from V and 4 bases from J, the gap between germline ends came to 13 bases. Germline lookup yields CDR1 SGHNT and CDR2 YENEEA. The chain's CDR3 is CASSLGGAGAYGYTF. As DNA, the CDR3 is TGTGCCAGCAGCTTAGGAGGTGCAGGAGCCTATGGCTACACCTTC.

Within the sample, this clone is medium-sized. The chain has TRBV1 and TRBJ2-3; the listed D gene, TRBD2, was not tested against the DNA. TRBV1 is deemed a pseudogene. The CDR3 totals 15 residues. CDR3 DNA sequence: TGCACCAGCAGCAGCAATAGCGGGAGGGCAGATACGCAGTATTTT. Its protein product is CTSSSNSGRADTQYF.

The chain uses TRBV19 and TRBJ2-1; TRBD2 matches 11 bases. The V gene's germline CDR1 is LNHDA and CDR2 SQIVND (reference sequence). Trimming at V came to 5 bases and at J to 4 bases, leaving 4 bases not matched to a gene. The CDR3 totals 15 residues. The CDR3 coding sequence is TGTGCCAGTAGTGAACTAGCGGGGGCTTACAATGAGCAGTTCTTC. Its translation is CASSELAGAYNEQFF. The full variable domain, its missing parts supplied by reference TRBV19 and TRBJ2-1, is DGGITQSPKYLFRKEGQNVTLSCEQNLNHDAMYWYRQDPGQGLRLIYYSQIVNDFQKGDIAEGYSVSREKKESFPLTVTSAQKNPTAFYLCASSELAGAYNEQFFGPGTRLTVL.

This clone was recorded once. The J gene is TRBJ1-6, the V gene TRBV25-1, with 8 bases that match TRBD1. Germline CDR1 MGHDK, CDR2 SYGVNS. This CDR3 comprises 15 residues. The V and J ends lost 4 bases and 7 bases, in that order; junction bases with no gene match: 6. CDR3 residues: CASSGSDRANSPLHF. In nucleotides, the CDR3 is TGTGCCAGCAGTGGATCGGACAGGGCGAATTCACCCCTCCACTTT.

By share of the sample, this clone is medium-sized. This sequence joins TRBV2 and TRBJ1-4, with 7 bases fitting TRBD1. The CDR3 has 14 amino acids. Germline assignment: CDR1 SNHLY and CDR2 FYNNEI. V shed 5 bases and J 7 bases; nucleotides not matched to a gene: 7. CDR3 protein: CASSMTGIGEKLFF. The CDR3 DNA is TGTGCCAGCAGTATGACAGGGATCGGTGAAAAACTGTTTTTT.

The V and J genes are TRBV28 and TRBJ1-2; D is perhaps TRBD1 (6 bases). Germline CDR1 is MDHEN and CDR2 is SYDVKM. Trimming removed 7 bases at V and 2 bases at J, with 20 bases between. The CDR3 totals 16 residues. Here the CDR3 reads CASTAQAQGRNYGYTF. Written as DNA, the CDR3 is TGTGCCAGCACCGCCCAAGCACAGGGCCGCAACTATGGCTACACCTTC.

V and J are TRBV2 and TRBJ2-2; 10 bases fit TRBD2. CDR1 SNHLY and CDR2 FYNNEI come from the germline V gene. The CDR3 is made up of 15 amino acids. V was pared by 5 bases and J by 6 bases, with 6 bases of the junction left unmatched. The DNA of the CDR3 is TGTGCCAGCAGTCCCTTAGCGGGAGGACCCGGGGAGCTGTTTTTT. Its translation: CASSPLAGGPGELFF.

This sequence joins TRBV6-6 and TRBJ1-1; D is unresolved. The CDR3 extends over 13 amino acids. Trimming took off 4 bases at V and 3 bases at J, with 9 bases between the two ends. Looked up from germline, CDR1 is MNHNY and CDR2 is SVGAGI (reference sequence). The CDR3: CASSLNRDTEAFF. The CDR3, as DNA: TGTGCCAGCAGTTTGAACAGAGACACTGAAGCTTTCTTT.

V gene TRBV5-1 combines with J gene TRBJ2-1; D may be TRBD1 or TRBD2 (5 bases each). Germline V gives CDR1 SGHRS, CDR2 YFSETQ. V lost 3 bases, J lost 8 bases, and 15 bases lay in between. The CDR3 sequence is 14 residues long. The CDR3 here is CASSYAIGGDEQFF. Here the CDR3 DNA reads TGCGCCAGCAGCTATGCGATTGGGGGAGATGAGCAGTTCTTC.